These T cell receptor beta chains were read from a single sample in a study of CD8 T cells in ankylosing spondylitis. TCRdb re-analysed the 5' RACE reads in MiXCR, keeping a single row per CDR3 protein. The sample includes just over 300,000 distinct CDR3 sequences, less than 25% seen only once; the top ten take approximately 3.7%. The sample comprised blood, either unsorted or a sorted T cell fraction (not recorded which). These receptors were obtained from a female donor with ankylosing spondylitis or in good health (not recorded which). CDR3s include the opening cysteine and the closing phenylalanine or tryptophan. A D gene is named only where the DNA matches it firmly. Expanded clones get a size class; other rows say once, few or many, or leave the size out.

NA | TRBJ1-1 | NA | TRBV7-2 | CASSLSGHPNTEAFF | TGTGCCAGCAGCTTGTCGGGACACCCGAACACTGAAGCTTTCTTT
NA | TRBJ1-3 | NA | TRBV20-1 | CSAIKDSGNTIYF | TGCAGTGCTATTAAGGACTCTGGAAACACCATATATTTT
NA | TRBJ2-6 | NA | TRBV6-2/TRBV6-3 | CASSSPDSGANVLTF | TGTGCCAGCAGTTCCCCTGACTCTGGGGCCAACGTCCTGACTTTC
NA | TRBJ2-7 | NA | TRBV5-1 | CASSAQLAARNEQYF | TGCGCCAGCAGCGCACAACTAGCCGCCAGGAACGAGCAGTACTTC
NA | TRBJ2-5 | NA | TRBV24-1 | CATSAGQIAQETQYF | TGTGCCACCAGTGCGGGGCAGATCGCTCAAGAGACCCAGTACTTC
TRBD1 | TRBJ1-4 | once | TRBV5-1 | CASSSRQGGGEKLFF | TGCGCCAGCAGCTCTCGACAGGGTGGTGGTGAAAAACTGTTTTTT
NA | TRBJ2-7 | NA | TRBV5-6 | CASSLGRGHSEQYF | TGTGCCAGCAGCTTGGGTCGGGGACACTCCGAGCAGTACTTC
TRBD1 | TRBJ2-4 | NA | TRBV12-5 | CASGPQGAWNIQYF | TGTGCTAGTGGTCCGCAGGGGGCCTGGAACATTCAGTACTTC
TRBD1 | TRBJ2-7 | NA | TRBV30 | CAWTLRTGYEQYF | TGTGCCTGGACATTGCGGACAGGGTACGAGCAGTACTTC
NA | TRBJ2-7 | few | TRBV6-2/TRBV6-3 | CASSYGISEQYF | TGTGCCAGCAGTTACGGGATCTCCGAGCAGTACTTC
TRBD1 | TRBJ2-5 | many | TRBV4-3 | CASSPHDRVETQYF | TGCGCCAGCAGCCCTCACGACAGGGTGGAGACCCAGTACTTC
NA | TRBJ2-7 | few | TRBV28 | CASLAGDTSYEQYF | TGTGCCAGCCTGGCTGGGGACACTTCCTACGAGCAGTACTTC
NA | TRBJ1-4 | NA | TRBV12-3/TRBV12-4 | CASSLREVRKLFF | TGTGCCAGCAGTTTAAGGGAAGTCCGGAAACTGTTTTTT
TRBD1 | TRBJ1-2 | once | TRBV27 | CASSAGTGTGGYTF | TGTGCCAGCAGTGCCGGGACAGGGACCGGTGGCTACACCTTC
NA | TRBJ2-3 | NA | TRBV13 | CASSAVRARGSMSSTSTDTQYF | TGTGCCAGCAGCGCGGTCCGCGCCCGGGGTTCGATGAGTTCGACTAGCACAGATACGCAGTATTTT